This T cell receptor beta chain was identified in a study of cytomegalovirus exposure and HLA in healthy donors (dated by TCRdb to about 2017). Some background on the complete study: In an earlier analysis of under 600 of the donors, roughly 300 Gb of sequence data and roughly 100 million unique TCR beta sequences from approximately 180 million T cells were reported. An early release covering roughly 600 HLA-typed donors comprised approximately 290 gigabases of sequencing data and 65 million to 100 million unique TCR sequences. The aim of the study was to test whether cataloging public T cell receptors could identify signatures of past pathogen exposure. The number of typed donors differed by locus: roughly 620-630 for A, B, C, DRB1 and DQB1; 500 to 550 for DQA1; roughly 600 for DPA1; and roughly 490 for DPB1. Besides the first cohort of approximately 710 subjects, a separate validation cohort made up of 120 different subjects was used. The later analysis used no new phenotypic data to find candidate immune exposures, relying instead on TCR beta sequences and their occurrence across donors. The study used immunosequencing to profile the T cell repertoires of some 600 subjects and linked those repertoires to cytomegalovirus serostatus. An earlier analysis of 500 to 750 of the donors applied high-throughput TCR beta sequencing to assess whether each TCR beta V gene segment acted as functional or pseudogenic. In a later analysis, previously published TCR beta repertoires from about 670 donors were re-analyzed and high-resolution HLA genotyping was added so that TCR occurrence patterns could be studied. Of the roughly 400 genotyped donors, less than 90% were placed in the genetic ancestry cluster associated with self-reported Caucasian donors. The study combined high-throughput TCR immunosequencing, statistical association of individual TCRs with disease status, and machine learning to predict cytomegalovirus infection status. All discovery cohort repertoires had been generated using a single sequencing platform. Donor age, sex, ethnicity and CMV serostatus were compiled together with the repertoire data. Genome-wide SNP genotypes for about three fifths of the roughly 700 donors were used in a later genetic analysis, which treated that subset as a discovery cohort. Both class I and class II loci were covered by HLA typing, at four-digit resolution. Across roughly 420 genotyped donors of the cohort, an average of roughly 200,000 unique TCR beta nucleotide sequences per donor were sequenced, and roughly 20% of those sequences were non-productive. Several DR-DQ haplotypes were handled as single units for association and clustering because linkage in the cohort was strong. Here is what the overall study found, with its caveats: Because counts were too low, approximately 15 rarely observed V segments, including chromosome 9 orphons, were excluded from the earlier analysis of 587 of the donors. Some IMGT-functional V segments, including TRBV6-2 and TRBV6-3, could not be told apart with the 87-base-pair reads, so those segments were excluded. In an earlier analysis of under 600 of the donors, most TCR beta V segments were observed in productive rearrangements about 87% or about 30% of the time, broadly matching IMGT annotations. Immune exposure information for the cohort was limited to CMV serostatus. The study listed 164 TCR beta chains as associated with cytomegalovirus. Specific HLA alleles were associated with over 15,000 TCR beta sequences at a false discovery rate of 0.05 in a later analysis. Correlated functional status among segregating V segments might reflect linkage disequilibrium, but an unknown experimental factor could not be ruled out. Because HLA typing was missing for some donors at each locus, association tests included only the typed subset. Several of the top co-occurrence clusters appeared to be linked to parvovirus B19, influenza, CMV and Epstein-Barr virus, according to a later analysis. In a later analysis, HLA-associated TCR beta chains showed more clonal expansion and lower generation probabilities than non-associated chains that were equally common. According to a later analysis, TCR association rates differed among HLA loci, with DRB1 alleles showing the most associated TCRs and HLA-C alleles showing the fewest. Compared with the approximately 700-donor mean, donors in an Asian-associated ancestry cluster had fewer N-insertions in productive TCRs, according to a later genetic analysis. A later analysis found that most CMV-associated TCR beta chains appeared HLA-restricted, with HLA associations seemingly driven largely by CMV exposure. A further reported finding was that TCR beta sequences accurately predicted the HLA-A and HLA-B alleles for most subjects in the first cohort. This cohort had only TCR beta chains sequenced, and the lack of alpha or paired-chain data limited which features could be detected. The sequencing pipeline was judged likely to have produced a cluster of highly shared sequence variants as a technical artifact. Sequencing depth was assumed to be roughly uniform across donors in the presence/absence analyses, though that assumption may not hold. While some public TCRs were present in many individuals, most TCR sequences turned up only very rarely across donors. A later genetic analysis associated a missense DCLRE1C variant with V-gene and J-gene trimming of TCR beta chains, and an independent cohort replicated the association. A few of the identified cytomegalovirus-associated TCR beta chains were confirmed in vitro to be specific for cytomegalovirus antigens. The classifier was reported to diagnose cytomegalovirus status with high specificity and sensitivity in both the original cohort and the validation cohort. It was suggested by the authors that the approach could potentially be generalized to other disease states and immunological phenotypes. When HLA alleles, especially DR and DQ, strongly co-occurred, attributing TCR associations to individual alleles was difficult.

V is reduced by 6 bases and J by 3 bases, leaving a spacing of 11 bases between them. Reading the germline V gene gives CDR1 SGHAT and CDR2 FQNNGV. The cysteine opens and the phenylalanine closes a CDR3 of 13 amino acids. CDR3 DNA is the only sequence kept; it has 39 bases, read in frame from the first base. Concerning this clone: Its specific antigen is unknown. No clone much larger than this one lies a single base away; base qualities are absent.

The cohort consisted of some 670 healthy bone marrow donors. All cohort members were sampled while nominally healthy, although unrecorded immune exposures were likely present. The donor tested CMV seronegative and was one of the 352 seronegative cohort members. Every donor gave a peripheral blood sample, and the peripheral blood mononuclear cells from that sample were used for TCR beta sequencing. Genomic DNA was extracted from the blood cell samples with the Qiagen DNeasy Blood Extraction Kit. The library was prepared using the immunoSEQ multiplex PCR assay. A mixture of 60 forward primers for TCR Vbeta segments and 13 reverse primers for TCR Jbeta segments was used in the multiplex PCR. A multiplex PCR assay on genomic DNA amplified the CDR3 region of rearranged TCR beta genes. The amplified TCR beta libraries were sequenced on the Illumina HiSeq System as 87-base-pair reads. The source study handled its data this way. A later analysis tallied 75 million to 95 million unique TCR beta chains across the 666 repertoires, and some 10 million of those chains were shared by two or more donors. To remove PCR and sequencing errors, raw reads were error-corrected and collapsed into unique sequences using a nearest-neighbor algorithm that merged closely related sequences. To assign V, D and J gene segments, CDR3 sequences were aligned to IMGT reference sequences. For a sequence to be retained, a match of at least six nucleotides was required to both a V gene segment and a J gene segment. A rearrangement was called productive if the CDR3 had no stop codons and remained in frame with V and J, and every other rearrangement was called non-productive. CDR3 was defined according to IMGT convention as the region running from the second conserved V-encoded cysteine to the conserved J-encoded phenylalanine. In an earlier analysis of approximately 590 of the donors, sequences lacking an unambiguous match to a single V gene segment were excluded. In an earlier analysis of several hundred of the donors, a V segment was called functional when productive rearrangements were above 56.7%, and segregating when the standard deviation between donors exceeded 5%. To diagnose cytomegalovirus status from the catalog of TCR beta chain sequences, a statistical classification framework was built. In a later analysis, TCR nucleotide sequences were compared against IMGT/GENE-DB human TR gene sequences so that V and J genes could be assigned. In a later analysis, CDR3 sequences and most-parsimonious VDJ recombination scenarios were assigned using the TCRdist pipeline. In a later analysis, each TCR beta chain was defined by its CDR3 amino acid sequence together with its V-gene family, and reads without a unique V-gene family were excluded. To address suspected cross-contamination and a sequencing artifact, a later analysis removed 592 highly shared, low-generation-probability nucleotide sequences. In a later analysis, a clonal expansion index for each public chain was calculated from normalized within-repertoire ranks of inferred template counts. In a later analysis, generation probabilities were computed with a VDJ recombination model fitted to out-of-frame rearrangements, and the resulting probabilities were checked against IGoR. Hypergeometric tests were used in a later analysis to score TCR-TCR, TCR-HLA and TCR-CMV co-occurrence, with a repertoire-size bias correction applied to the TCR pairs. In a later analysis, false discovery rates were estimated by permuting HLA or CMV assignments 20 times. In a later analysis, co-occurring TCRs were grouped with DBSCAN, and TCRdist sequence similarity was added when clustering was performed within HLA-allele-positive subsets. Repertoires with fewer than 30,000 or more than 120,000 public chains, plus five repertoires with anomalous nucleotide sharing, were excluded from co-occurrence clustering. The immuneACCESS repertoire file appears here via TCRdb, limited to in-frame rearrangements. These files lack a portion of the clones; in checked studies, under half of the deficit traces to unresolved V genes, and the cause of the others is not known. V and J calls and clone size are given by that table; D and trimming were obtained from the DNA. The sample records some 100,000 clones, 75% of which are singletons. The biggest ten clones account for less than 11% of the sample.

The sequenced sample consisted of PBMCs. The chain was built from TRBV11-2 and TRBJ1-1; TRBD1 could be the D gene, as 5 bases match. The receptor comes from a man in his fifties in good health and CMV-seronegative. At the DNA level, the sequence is TGTGCCAGCAGTTTGCTACAGGACACTGAAGCTTTCTTT. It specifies CASSLLQDTEAFF.